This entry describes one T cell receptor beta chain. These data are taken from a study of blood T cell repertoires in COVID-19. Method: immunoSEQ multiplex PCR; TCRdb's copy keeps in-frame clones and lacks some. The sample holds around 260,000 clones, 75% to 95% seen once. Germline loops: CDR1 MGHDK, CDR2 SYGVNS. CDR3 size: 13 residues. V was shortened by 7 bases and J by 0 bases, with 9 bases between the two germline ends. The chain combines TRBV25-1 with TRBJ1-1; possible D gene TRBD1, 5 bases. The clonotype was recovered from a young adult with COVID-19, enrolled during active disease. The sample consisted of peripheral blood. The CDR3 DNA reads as TGTGCCAGCACAAGGGGTTTGAACACTGAAGCTTTCTTT. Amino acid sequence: CASTRGLNTEAFF.